The 2 T cell receptor beta chains in this list originate from one sample, sequenced in a study of T cells after yellow fever vaccination. TCRdb analysed the 5' RACE reads with MiXCR anew, one entry per CDR3 protein. Of some 320,000 distinct CDR3 sequences in the sample, around 4.5% were seen once. Sequenced here: PBMCs, sampled 15 days after the yellow fever booster vaccination. These TCRs come from a man younger than 30 who received the YFV17D yellow fever vaccine.

This clonotype came up many times. The CDR3 bases are TGTGCCAGCAGCTTAACAGGGCCCGGGGCCAACGTCCTGACTTTC. Translated, it gives CASSLTGPGANVLTF. This rearrangement joins TRBV7-3 to TRBJ2-6, with D unclear. CDR3 length: 15 amino acids. Trimming took off 0 bases at V and 4 bases at J, with 7 bases between the two ends. CDR1 and CDR2 from the germline V gene are SGHTA and FQGTGA.

This clonotype was counted at least ten times. V gene TRBV7-2 combines with J gene TRBJ1-2; 8 bases line up with TRBD1. Losses at the gene ends were 1 base for V and 4 bases for J; bases not matched to a gene: 5. CDR1 SGHTA and CDR2 FQGNSA come from the germline V gene. The CDR3 is 15 amino acids. The CDR3 sequence: CASSLEVQGAYGYTF. CDR3 sequence (DNA): TGTGCCAGCAGCTTAGAGGTCCAGGGGGCCTATGGCTACACCTTC.